This T cell receptor beta chain was profiled in a study of cytomegalovirus exposure and HLA in healthy donors. Comments on this clone: Its antigen is not known.

The PCR employed 60 Vbeta primers together with 13 Jbeta primers. Data came from immunoSEQ multiplex PCR; TCRdb stores just in-frame clones and leaves some out. Of fewer than 200,000 clones detected, 81% appear once; the ten largest clones hold 3.4%. Study observations and caveats: In a later analysis, TCR association rates varied by HLA locus: DRB1 most, HLA-C fewest.

V shed 3 bases and J 6 bases; nucleotides not matched to a gene: 8. The CDR3 covers 17 residues. Germline V gene data show CDR1 as SGHRS and CDR2 as YFSETQ. Sequencing input: PBMCs. J is TRBJ2-2 and V is TRBV5-1; 13 bases are a match to TRBD2. This TCR was sampled from a man aged 40-55 years in good health and CMV-seropositive. CDR3 protein: CASSSTPLAGGPGELFF. The CDR3 DNA reads as TGCGCCAGCAGCTCGACACCACTAGCGGGAGGGCCCGGGGAGCTGTTTTTT.